This T cell receptor (beta chain) stems from a study of blood T cell repertoires in COVID-19. Study-level background: COVID-19 samples collected from the United States, Italy and Spain covered acute and convalescent phases.

The CDR3 totals 17 residues. Per germline, CDR1 SGHVS and CDR2 FQNEAQ. V was clipped by 7 bases and J by 5 bases; unmatched bases: 18. Sequenced by immunoSEQ multiplex PCR; TCRdb stores in-frame clones only, minus some. The sample holds roughly 220,000 clones, around 86% seen once. This chain connects TRBV7-8 to TRBJ2-7, with 9 bases matching TRBD2. This sequence was found in a woman between 40 and 55 years old with acute COVID-19. The sample was PBMCs or T cells enriched from blood (not recorded which). The CDR3 loop reads CASKLAGTGGRANEQYF. The CDR3 region has the DNA TGTGCCAGCAAACTAGCAGGGACCGGCGGGAGGGCAAACGAGCAGTACTTC. Based on the CDR3 plus reference TRBV7-8 and TRBJ2-7, the full variable domain is GAGVSQSPRYKVAKRGQDVALRCDPISGHVSLFWYQQALGQGPEFLTYFQNEAQLDKSGLPSDRFFAERPEGSVSTLKIQRTQQEDSAVYLCASKLAGTGGRANEQYFGPGTRLTVT.